The T cell receptor (beta chain) described here comes from a study of brain T cells in children with intractable seizures. Study outcomes and limitations: Absence of clones before surgery may stem from lower sequencing depth. Viral specificity was inferred only from CDR3 similarity; HCMV serostatus was unknown.

Described time point: blood from clinic visit 5 months post-surgery; TSC patient then seizure free. Only cases whose brain tissue showed the highest T cell transcript signatures were sequenced. The CDR3 is made up of 12 amino acids. V gave up 1 base and J gave up 4 bases, with 2 bases separating them. Germline lookup yields CDR1 SEHNR and CDR2 FQNEAQ (reference sequence). Libraries were prepared by immunoSEQ multiplex PCR; TCRdb keeps only in-frame clonotypes and omits some of them. The sample gives 300,000 to 400,000 clones, more than 85% of which show up once; roughly 6% is in the top ten. Points on this clone: What it binds is not known. Different DNA sequences within this sample yield the same CDR3.

The sample in question was peripheral blood, obtained more than 4 months after surgery. The sequence derives from a boy in the first two years of life with tuberous sclerosis and intractable seizures. The chain employs TRBV7-9 and TRBJ1-5; no definite D call. The CDR3, as DNA: TGTGCCAGCAGCTTAGGAAATCAGCCCCAGCATTTT. Encoded protein: CASSLGNQPQHF.